This T cell receptor (beta chain) stems from a study of T cells after yellow fever vaccination. This clonotype has at least ten counts. Its cognate antigen is unknown. MiXCR was run by TCRdb on the 5' RACE reads, yielding one entry per CDR3 protein. The table records about 260,000 distinct CDR3 sequences, roughly 5.2% of them present only once. Study outcomes and limitations: CD4 and CD8 compartments shared a small share of clonotypes. Bulk-population clonotypes that are abundant could appear as contaminants in FACS-sorted repertoires.

The sample consisted of CD4+ T cells sorted from PBMCs, taken on the day of the yellow fever booster vaccination. This clonotype was obtained from a man between 18 and 35 years old who received the YFV17D yellow fever vaccine.

The CDR3 sequence: CASSPGTSQETQYF. Here the CDR3 DNA reads TGCGCCAGCAGCCCCGGGACTTCCCAAGAGACCCAGTACTTC. The V and J genes are TRBV5-1 and TRBJ2-5, with D perhaps TRBD2 (6 bases). Deletions cut 4 bases from V and 1 base from J, with 11 bases between. The CDR3 loop spans 14 amino acids. Germline CDR1 reads SGHRS; CDR2 reads YFSETQ.